This TCR beta chain was retrieved from a study of blood T cell repertoires in COVID-19. Study-level information: The analysed material was cDNA or gDNA that came from T cells, B-cell-depleted T cells, or PBMCs.

V gave up 4 bases and J gave up 2 bases; unmatched junction bases: 0. CDR1 is LNHDA, CDR2 SQIVND, per germline (reference sequence). The CDR3 is 14 amino acids. Assay used: immunoSEQ multiplex PCR; TCRdb lists only in-frame clones, some missing. The data contain roughly 60,000 clones, roughly nine tenths of them singletons. Sequencing used peripheral blood. J is TRBJ1-5 and V is TRBV19, with 9 bases aligning to TRBD1. This receptor was identified in a human donor with acute or convalescent COVID-19. The donor label of this sample is uncertain. CDR3 amino acids: CASSRTGGNQPQHF. The CDR3 DNA follows: TGTGCCAGTAGTAGGACAGGGGGCAATCAGCCCCAGCATTTT.